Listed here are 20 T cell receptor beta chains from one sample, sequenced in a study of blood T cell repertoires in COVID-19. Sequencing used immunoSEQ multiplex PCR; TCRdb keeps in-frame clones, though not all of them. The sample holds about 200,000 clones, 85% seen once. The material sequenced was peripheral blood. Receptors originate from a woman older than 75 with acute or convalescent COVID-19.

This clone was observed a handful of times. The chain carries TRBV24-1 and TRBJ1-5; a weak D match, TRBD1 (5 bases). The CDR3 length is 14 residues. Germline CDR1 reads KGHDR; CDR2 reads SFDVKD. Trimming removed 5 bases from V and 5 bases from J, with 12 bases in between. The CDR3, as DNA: TGTGCCACCAGTGGCGGAGGGGCGCATCAGCCCCAGCATTTT. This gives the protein CATSGGGAHQPQHF.

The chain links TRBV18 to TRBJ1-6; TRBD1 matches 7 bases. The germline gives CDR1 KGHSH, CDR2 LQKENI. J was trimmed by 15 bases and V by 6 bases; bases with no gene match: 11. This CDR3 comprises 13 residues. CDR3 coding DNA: TGTGCCAGCTCGCCTGACAGGGTGGGAATCCTCCACTTT. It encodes CASSPDRVGILHF.

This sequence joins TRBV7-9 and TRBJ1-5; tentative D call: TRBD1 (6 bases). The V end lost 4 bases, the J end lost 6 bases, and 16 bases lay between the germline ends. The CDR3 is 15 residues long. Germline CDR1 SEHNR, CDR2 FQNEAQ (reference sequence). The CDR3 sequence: CASSSRGGEAQPQHF. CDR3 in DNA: TGTGCCAGCAGCTCGAGAGGGGGGGAGGCTCAGCCCCAGCATTTT.

The CDR3 sequence: CASSPRTGQNTEAFF. CDR3 nucleotides: TGTGCCAGCTCACCGCGGACAGGGCAGAACACTGAAGCTTTCTTT. The chain is built from TRBV18 and TRBJ1-1, with 8 bases fitting TRBD1. The CDR3 spans 15 residues. Per the germline V gene, CDR1 is KGHSH and CDR2 is LQKENI. Unmatched junction bases numbered 4, after V lost 3 bases and J lost 1 base. The full variable domain, rest sourced from reference TRBV18 and TRBJ1-1, is NAGVMQNPRHLVRRRGQEARLRCSPMKGHSHVYWYRQLPEEGLKFMVYLQKENIIDESGMPKERFSAEFPKEGPSILRIQQVVRGDSAAYFCASSPRTGQNTEAFFGQGTRLTVV.

CDR3 nucleotides: TGTGCCAGCAGCCAAGGACTAGCGGGAGTCCACAATGAGCAGTTCTTC. This encodes CASSQGLAGVHNEQFF. This chain connects TRBV28 to TRBJ2-1, with 13 bases that match TRBD2. The CDR3 runs 16 residues. From germline, CDR1 is MDHEN and CDR2 SYDVKM. J gave up 5 bases and V 6 bases, and 7 bases lay outside the gene matches.

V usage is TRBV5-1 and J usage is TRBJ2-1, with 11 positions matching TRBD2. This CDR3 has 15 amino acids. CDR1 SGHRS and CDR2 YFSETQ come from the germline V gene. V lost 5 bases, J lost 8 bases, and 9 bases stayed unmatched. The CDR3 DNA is TGCGCCAGCAGGTTTACTAGCGGGAGCATAGATGAGCAGTTCTTC. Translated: CASRFTSGSIDEQFF.

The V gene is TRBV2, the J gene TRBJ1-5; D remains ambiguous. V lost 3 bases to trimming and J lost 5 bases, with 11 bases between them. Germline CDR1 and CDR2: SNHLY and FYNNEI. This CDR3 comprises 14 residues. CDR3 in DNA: TGTGCCAGCAGTGAGGAGGCACCTTATCAGCCCCAGCATTTT. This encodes CASSEEAPYQPQHF. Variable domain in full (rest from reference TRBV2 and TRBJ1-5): EPEVTQTPSHQVTQMGQEVILRCVPISNHLYFYWYRQILGQKVEFLVSFYNNEISEKSEIFDDQFSVERPDGSNFTLKIRSTKLEDSAMYFCASSEEAPYQPQHFGDGTRLSIL.

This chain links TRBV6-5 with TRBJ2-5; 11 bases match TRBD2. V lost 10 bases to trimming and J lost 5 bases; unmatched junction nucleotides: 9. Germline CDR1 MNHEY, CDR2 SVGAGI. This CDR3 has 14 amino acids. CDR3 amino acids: CATGGTSGRETQYF. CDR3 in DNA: TGTGCCACCGGGGGGACTAGCGGTCGGGAGACCCAGTACTTC.

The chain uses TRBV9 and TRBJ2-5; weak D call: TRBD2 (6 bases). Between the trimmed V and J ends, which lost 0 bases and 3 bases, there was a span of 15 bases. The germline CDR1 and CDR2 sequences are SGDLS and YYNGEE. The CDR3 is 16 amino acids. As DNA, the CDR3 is TGTGCCAGCAGCGTAGGGGGACTGCCTGGGAAAGAGACCCAGTACTTC. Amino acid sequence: CASSVGGLPGKETQYF. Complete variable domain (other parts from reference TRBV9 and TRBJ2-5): DSGVTQTPKHLITATGQRVTLRCSPRSGDLSVYWYQQSLDQGLQFLIQYYNGEERAKGNILERFSAQQFPDLHSELNLSSLELGDSALYFCASSVGGLPGKETQYFGPGTRLLVL.

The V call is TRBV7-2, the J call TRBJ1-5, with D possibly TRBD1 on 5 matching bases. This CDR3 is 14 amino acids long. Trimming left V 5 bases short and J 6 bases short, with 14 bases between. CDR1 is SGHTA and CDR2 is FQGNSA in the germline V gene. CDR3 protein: CASSNQGFPQPQHF. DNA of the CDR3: TGTGCCAGCAGCAACCAGGGATTTCCTCAGCCCCAGCATTTT.

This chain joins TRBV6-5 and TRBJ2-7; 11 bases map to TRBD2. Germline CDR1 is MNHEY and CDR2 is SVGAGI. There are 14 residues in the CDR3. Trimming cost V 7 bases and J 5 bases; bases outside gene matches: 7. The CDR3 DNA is TGTGCCAGCACTCGTAGCGGGAGGGCCCACGAGCAGTACTTC. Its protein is CASTRSGRAHEQYF.

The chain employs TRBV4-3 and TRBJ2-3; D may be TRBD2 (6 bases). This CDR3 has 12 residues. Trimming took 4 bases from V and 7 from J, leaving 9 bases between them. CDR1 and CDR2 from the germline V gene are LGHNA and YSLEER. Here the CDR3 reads CASSPRGYTQYF. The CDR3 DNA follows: TGCGCCAGCAGCCCCCGGGGGTATACGCAGTATTTT.

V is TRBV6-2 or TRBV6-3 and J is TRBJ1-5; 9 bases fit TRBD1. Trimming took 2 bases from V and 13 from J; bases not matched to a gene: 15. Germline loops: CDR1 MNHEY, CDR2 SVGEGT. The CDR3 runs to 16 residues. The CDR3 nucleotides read TGTGCCAGCAGTTACGCAGGGACAGGGAGACCCAAGGGTCAGCATTTT. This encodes CASSYAGTGRPKGQHF.

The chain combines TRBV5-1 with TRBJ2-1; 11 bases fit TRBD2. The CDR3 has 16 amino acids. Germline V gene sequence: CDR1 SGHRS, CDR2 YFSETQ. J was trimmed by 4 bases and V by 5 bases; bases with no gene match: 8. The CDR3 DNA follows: TGCGCCAGCAGTCTGATTAGCGGGAGGGCATACAATGAGCAGTTCTTC. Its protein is CASSLISGRAYNEQFF. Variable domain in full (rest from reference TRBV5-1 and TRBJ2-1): KAGVTQTPRYLIKTRGQQVTLSCSPISGHRSVSWYQQTPGQGLQFLFEYFSETQRNKGNFPGRFSGRQFSNSRSEMNVSTLELGDSALYLCASSLISGRAYNEQFFGPGTRLTVL.

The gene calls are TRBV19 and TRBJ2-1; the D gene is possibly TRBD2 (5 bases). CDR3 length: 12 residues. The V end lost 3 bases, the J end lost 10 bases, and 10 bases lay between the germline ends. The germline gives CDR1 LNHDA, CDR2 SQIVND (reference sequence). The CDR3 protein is CASSILAAEQFF. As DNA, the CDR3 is TGTGCCAGTAGTATTCTAGCCGCCGAGCAGTTCTTC.

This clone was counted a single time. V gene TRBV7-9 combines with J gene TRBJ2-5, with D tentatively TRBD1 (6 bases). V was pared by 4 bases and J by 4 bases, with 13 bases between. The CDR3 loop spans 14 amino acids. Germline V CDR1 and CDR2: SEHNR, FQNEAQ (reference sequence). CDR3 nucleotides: TGTGCCAGCAGCTCCCGGACAGAAGGAGAGACCCAGTACTTC. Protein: CASSSRTEGETQYF.

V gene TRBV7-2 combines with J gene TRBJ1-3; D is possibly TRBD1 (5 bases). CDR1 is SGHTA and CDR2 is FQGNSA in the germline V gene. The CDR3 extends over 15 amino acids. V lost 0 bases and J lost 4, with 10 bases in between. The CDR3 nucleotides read TGTGCCAGCAGCTTAGCCCCAGGGCCAGGAAACACCATATATTTT. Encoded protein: CASSLAPGPGNTIYF.

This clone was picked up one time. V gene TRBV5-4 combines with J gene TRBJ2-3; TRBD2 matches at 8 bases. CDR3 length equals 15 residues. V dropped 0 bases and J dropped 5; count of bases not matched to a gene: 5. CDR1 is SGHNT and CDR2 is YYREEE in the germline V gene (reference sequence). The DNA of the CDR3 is TGTGCCAGCAGCTTGGGAGCGGGAGTGATAGATACGCAGTATTTT. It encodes CASSLGAGVIDTQYF. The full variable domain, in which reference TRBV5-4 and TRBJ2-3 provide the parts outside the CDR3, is ETGVTQSPTHLIKTRGQQVTLRCSSQSGHNTVSWYQQALGQGPQFIFQYYREEENGRGNFPPRFSGLQFPNYSSELNVNALELDDSALYLCASSLGAGVIDTQYFGPGTRLTVL.

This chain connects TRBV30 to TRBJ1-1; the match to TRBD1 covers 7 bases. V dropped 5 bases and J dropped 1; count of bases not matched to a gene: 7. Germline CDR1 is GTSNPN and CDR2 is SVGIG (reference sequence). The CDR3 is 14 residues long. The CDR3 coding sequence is TGTGCCTGGGATCCCGGGACAGAGAACACTGAAGCTTTCTTT. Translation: CAWDPGTENTEAFF. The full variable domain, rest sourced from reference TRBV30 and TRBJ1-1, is SQTIHQWPATLVQPVGSPLSLECTVEGTSNPNLYWYRQAAGRGLQLLFYSVGIGQISSEVPQNLSASRPQDRQFILSSKKLLLSDSGFYLCAWDPGTENTEAFFGQGTRLTVV.

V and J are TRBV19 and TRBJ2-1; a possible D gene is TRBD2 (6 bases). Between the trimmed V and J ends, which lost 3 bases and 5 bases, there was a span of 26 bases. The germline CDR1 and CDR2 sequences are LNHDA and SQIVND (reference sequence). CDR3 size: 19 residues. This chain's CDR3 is CASSMTSLRVVLPNNEQFF. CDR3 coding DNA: TGTGCCAGTAGTATGACTAGTCTAAGAGTGGTATTACCTAACAATGAGCAGTTCTTC.